This entry concerns a single TCR beta chain. The antigen is not known. Germline V gives CDR1 SGHTA, CDR2 FQGNSA. Trimming shortened V by 4 bases and J by 8 bases, and 14 bases separated the two germline ends. The CDR3 extends over 13 amino acids. This sample is part of a study of response to subunit inactivated influenza vaccine. TCRdb called the RT-PCR reads again in MiXCR, with one record for every CDR3 protein. The table lists about 610,000 distinct CDR3 sequences, 12% to 15% of them singletons. Study findings and constraints: There was a suggestion from the authors that each seasonal influenza vaccination recruits few new T cells.

The TCR was taken from a man between 50 and 59 years old who received an inactivated influenza vaccine. The chain recombines TRBV7-2 with TRBJ1-2; D unresolved. Sequenced here: PBMCs from blood, sampled approximately 13 days after vaccination. The CDR3 loop is CASSSGLGKGYTF. The DNA for the CDR3 is TGTGCCAGCAGCTCCGGTCTCGGAAAGGGCTACACCTTC.